This T cell receptor (beta chain) comes out of a study of cytomegalovirus exposure and HLA in healthy donors. Study details: HLA-typed donors were the source of 86 million or so unique TCRs held in an early data release.

In regard to this clone: The antigen remains unidentified.

Researchers ran the PCR with 60 Vbeta and 13 Jbeta primers. Sequencing was performed with immunoSEQ multiplex PCR; in TCRdb, only in-frame clones are kept and a portion is missing. The table records around 160,000 clones, roughly 85% of them present only once. The study's findings and limits: Excluded were some V segments that proved indistinguishable, including TRBV6-2 and TRBV6-3.

Germline CDR1 is MDHEN and CDR2 is SYDVKM. Trimming took off 5 bases at V and 7 bases at J, with 12 bases between the two ends. The CDR3 has 13 residues. The TCR sequence derives from a male donor in good health and CMV-seropositive. The sample consisted of PBMCs. The chain joins TRBV28 to TRBJ2-1; D uncertain. CDR3 coding DNA: TGTGCCAGCAGTAAAAAGCCGAGGAATGAGCAGTTCTTC. Translation gives CASSKKPRNEQFF.